This T cell receptor beta chain was profiled in a study of cytomegalovirus exposure and HLA in healthy donors. General observations from the study: CMV antigen specificity of three CMV-associated chains was confirmed in vitro. As a later analysis showed, a missense DCLRE1C variant was linked to trimming of TCR beta V- and J-genes. Serostatus for CMV was the only available immune exposure information.

PCR primers comprised 60 Vbeta and 13 Jbeta primers. TCRdb's table, derived via immunoSEQ multiplex PCR, lists solely in-frame clones and lacks some. The sample consists of over 150,000 clones, approximately 85% of them appearing once. Germline loops: CDR1 SSHAT, CDR2 FNYEAQ (reference sequence). The CDR3 loop spans 15 amino acids. Worth noting for this clone: Antigen unknown. Germline and junction disagree at one end, which may indicate a read error.

The clonotype originates from a girl aged 5-17 years in good health and CMV-seropositive. The rearrangement uses TRBV7-7 and TRBJ2-7; 7 bases line up with TRBD1. The material sequenced was PBMCs. Here the CDR3 DNA reads TGTGCTAGCAGCTTATACCAGGGGGAGACCTACGAGCAGTACTTC. It is translated as CASSLYQGETYEQYF.